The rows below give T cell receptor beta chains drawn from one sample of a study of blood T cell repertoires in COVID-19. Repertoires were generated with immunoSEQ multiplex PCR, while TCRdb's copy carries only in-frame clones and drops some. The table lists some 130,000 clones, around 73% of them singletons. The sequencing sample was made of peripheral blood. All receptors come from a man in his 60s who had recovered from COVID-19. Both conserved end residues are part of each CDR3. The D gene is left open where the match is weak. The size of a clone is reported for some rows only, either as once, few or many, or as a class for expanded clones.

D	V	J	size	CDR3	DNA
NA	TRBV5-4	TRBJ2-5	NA	CASSPRQAGETQYF	TGTGCCAGCAGCCCGAGACAGGCCGGAGAGACCCAGTACTTC
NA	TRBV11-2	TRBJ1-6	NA	CASSPVRGRNSPLHF	TGTGCCAGCAGCCCCGTTAGGGGAAGAAATTCACCCCTCCACTTT
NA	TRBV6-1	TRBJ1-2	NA	CASSEAGGLGYTF	TGTGCCAGCAGTGAAGCAGGAGGGTTGGGCTACACCTTC
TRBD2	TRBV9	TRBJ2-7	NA	CASSPGGAGAWYEQYF	TGTGCCAGCAGCCCCGGGGGGGCAGGGGCTTGGTACGAGCAGTACTTC
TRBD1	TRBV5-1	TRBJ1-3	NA	CASSSQGALGNTIYF	TGCGCCAGCAGCTCACAGGGGGCGCTGGGAAACACCATATATTTT
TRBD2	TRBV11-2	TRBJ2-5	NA	CASSFGAGGPSGETQYF	TGTGCCAGCAGCTTCGGAGCGGGGGGCCCCTCTGGAGAGACCCAGTACTTC
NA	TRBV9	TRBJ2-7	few	CASSVGTGRKPYEQYF	TGTGCCAGCAGCGTAGGTACGGGAAGGAAGCCCTACGAGCAGTACTTC
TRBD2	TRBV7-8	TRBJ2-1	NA	CASSYGLDNEQFF	TGTGCCAGCAGCTACGGACTAGACAATGAGCAGTTCTTC
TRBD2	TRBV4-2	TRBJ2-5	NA	CASSQLGTSGRFQETQYF	TGTGCCAGCAGCCAACTCGGGACTAGCGGGAGGTTCCAAGAGACCCAGTACTTC
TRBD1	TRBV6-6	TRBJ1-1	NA	CASSRTGQGGTEAFF	TGTGCCAGCAGTCGGACAGGGCAGGGGGGCACTGAAGCTTTCTTT
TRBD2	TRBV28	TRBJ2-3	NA	CASSFRRGGGDTQYF	TGTGCCAGCAGTTTCCGGCGGGGGGGCGGAGATACGCAGTATTTT
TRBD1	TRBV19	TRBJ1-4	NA	CASRPGQLTTNEKLFF	TGTGCCAGTAGGCCGGGACAGCTAACAACTAATGAAAAACTGTTTTTT
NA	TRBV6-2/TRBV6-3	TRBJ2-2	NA	CASTYSGGTGELFF	TGTGCCAGCACTTATTCCGGGGGAACCGGGGAGCTGTTTTTT
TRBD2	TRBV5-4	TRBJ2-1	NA	CASSPRGAGGPSRDNEQFF	TGTGCCAGCAGCCCCCGGGGAGCGGGAGGGCCCAGTCGAGACAATGAGCAGTTCTTC
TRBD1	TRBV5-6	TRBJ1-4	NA	CASSASDRVFEKLFF	TGTGCCAGCAGCGCCTCCGACAGGGTGTTTGAAAAACTGTTTTTT
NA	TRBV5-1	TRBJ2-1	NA	CASRIPGNPNEQFF	TGCGCCAGCAGGATCCCGGGAAACCCCAATGAGCAGTTCTTC
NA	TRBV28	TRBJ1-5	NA	CASSYSLNQPQHF	TGTGCCAGCAGTTACTCTCTTAATCAGCCCCAGCATTTT
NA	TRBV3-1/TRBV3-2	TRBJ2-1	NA	CASSQLSEGSFDEQFF	TGTGCCAGCAGCCAGTTATCTGAGGGAAGCTTCGATGAGCAGTTCTTC
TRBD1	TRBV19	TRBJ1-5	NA	CASSTTGGAGQPQHF	TGTGCCAGTAGTACAACAGGGGGCGCGGGACAGCCCCAGCATTTT
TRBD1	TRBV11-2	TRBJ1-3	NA	CASSFGQDSGNTIYF	TGTGCCAGCAGCTTTGGACAGGACTCTGGAAACACCATATATTTT
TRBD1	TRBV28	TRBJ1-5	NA	CASSPQGAGRQPQHF	TGTGCCAGCAGTCCTCAGGGGGCAGGCAGACAGCCCCAGCATTTT
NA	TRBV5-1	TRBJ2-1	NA	CASSPGQGSYNEQFF	TGCGCCAGCAGCCCAGGCCAGGGATCCTACAATGAGCAGTTCTTC
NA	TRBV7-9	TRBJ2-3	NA	CASSLLQGLSTDTQYF	TGTGCCAGCAGCTTACTTCAGGGACTTAGCACAGATACGCAGTATTTT
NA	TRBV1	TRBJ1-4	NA	CTSSQGLGKNEKLFF	TGCACCAGCAGCCAAGGTCTCGGGAAAAACGAAAAACTGTTTTTT
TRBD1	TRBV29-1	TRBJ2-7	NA	CSVLTGAHEQYF	TGCAGCGTTCTAACAGGGGCGCACGAGCAGTACTTC
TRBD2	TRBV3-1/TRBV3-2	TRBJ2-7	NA	CASSQGRGGEQYF	TGTGCCAGCAGCCAAGGCCGGGGGGGCGAGCAGTACTTC
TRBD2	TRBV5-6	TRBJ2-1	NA	CASSLISGGVLAVYNEQFF	TGTGCCAGCAGCCTAATCAGCGGGGGGGTCCTAGCTGTCTACAATGAGCAGTTCTTC